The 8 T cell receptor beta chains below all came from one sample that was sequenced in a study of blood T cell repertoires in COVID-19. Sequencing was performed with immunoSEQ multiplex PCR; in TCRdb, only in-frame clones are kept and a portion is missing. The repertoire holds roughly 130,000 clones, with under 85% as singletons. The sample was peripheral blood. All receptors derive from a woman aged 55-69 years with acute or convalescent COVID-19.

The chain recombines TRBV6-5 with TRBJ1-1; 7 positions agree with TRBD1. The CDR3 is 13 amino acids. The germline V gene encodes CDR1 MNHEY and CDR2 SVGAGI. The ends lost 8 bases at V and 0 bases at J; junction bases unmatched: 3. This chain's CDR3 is CASLGTVNTEAFF. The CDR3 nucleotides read TGTGCCAGCCTGGGGACAGTGAACACTGAAGCTTTCTTT.

The CDR3 coding sequence is TGTGCCAGCAGGACACCCTCTTCGAACACCGGGGAGCTGTTTTTT. This encodes CASRTPSSNTGELFF. This chain links TRBV2 with TRBJ2-2, with unresolved D. This CDR3 spans 15 amino acids. Germline values: CDR1 SNHLY, CDR2 FYNNEI. V was clipped by 6 bases and J by 0 bases, with 11 bases between them.

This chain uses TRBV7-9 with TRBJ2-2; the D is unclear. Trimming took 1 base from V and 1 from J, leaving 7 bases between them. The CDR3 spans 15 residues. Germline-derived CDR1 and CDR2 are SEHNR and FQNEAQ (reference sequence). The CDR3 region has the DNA TGTGCCAGCAGCTTAGTTTCAGGGAACACCGGGGAGCTGTTTTTT. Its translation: CASSLVSGNTGELFF.

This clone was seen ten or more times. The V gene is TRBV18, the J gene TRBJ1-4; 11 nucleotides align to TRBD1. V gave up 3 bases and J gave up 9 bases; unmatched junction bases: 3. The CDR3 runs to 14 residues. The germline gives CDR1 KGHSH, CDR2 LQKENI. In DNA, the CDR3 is TGTGCCAGCTCACCCGGGACAGGGGGTCAAAAACTGTTTTTT. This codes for CASSPGTGGQKLFF.

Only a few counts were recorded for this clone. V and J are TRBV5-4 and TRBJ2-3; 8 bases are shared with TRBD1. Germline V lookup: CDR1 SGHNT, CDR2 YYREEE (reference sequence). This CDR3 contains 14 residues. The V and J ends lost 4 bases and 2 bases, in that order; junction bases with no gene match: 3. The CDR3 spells CASSPGQVTDTQYF. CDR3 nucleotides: TGTGCCAGCAGCCCGGGACAGGTCACAGATACGCAGTATTTT.

The CDR3: CATSDFQNTIYF. DNA for the CDR3: TGTGCCACCAGTGATTTCCAAAACACCATATATTTT. The chain links TRBV24-1 to TRBJ1-3; D call uncertain. V was shortened by 1 base and J by 6 bases, with 3 bases between the two germline ends. Germline lookup yields CDR1 KGHDR and CDR2 SFDVKD. The CDR3 is made up of 12 amino acids.

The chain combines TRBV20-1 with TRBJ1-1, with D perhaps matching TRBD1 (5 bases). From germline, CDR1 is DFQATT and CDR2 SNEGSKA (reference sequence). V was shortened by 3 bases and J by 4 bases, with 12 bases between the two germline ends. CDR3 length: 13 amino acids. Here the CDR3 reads CSASRGERTEAFF. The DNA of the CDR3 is TGCAGTGCTAGTCGGGGGGAACGCACTGAAGCTTTCTTT.

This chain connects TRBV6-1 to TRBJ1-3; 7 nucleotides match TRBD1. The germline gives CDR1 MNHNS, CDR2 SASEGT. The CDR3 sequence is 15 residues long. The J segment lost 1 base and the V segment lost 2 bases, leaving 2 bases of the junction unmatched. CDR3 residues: CASSEQQGSGNTIYF. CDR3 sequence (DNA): TGTGCCAGCAGTGAACAACAGGGGTCTGGAAACACCATATATTTT.